This entry lists 20 T cell receptor beta chains sequenced from one sample in a study of OX40 agonist ivuxolimab in advanced cancers. Repertoires were generated with immunoSEQ multiplex PCR, while TCRdb's copy carries only in-frame clones and drops some. The repertoire holds about 59,000 clones, with about 90% as singletons. The input for sequencing was CD4+ or CD8+ T cells sorted from blood, taken in a trial of the OX40 agonist ivuxolimab. All receptors come from an adult with an advanced solid tumor such as melanoma, head and neck, liver or kidney cancer.

The genes are TRBV27 and TRBJ2-7; D might be TRBD1 (5 bases). This CDR3 spans 15 amino acids. Germline V lookup: CDR1 MNHEY, CDR2 SMNVEV (reference sequence). V shed 6 bases and J shed 4 bases, with 19 bases lying between them. CDR3 region: CASSSFPGKGYEQYF. The CDR3 nucleotides read TGTGCCAGCAGCAGTTTTCCAGGGAAAGGGTACGAGCAGTACTTC.

The V call is TRBV7-3, the J call TRBJ2-3; 9 bases line up with TRBD2. Per the germline V gene, CDR1 is SGHTA and CDR2 is FQGTGA. The CDR3 consists of 14 residues. V gave up 5 bases and J gave up 6 bases; unmatched junction bases: 6. In nucleotides, the CDR3 is TGTGCCAGCAGCATCCTAGCGGGGCCGGATACGCAGTATTTT. This translates into CASSILAGPDTQYF.

V gene TRBV28 combines with J gene TRBJ2-1; 10 bases are shared with TRBD2. The trim removed 10 bases at V and 7 bases at J, leaving 10 bases unmatched. Germline loops: CDR1 MDHEN, CDR2 SYDVKM. The CDR3 has 14 amino acids. The CDR3 region has the DNA TGTGCCACCGTTGTAGCGGGGGGTTTTAATGAGCAGTTCTTC. Translation gives CATVVAGGFNEQFF.

This chain uses TRBV13 with TRBJ1-1; no clear D. CDR3 size: 15 residues. Germline CDR1 reads PRHDT; CDR2 reads FYEKMQ (reference sequence). V lost 1 base to trimming and J lost 8 bases, with 17 bases between them. The CDR3 DNA reads TGTGCCAGCAGCTTAGAGAGTATCGGTGTCACGGAAGCTTTCTTT. Translated: CASSLESIGVTEAFF.

The CDR3 region has the DNA TGTGCCAGCAGCCGCGGCGGGAGGGCCGAAGCCAAAAACATTCAGTACTTC. It encodes CASSRGGRAEAKNIQYF. The V and J genes are TRBV7-3 and TRBJ2-4; 9 bases map to TRBD2. Germline-derived CDR1 and CDR2 are SGHTA and FQGTGA. There are 17 residues in the CDR3. Losses at the gene ends were 5 bases for V and 0 bases for J; bases not matched to a gene: 8.

The chain's CDR3 is CASSSLLNTEAFF. As DNA, the CDR3 is TGTGCCAGCAGTTCTCTGTTGAACACTGAAGCTTTCTTT. This rearrangement joins TRBV6-1 to TRBJ1-1; D gene unclear. The CDR3 totals 13 residues. The V end was cut by 5 bases, the J end by 0 bases, with 7 bases between. Per germline, CDR1 MNHNS and CDR2 SASEGT.

The V and J genes are TRBV30 and TRBJ1-1; D may be TRBD1 (5 bases). This CDR3 region has 11 residues. With 5 bases removed from V and 8 bases from J, the gap between germline ends came to 12 bases. Germline V lookup: CDR1 GTSNPN, CDR2 SVGIG (reference sequence). The CDR3 DNA reads as TGTGCCTGGTCCAGACAGCGAGAAGCTTTCTTT. Its translation is CAWSRQREAFF.

The chain links TRBV15 to TRBJ1-5; D may be TRBD1 (6 bases). In germline, CDR1 is LNHNV, CDR2 YYDKDF (reference sequence). The CDR3 runs 14 residues. V was clipped by 5 bases and J by 3 bases, with 11 bases between them. The CDR3 nucleotides are TGTGCCACCAGCGACAGGTTAGACAATCAGCCCCAGCATTTT. Its protein product is CATSDRLDNQPQHF.

The V call is TRBV4-1, the J call TRBJ2-1; 8 nucleotides agree with TRBD2. The junction had 5 bases not matched to a gene; V was cut back by 10 bases and J by 9 bases. From germline, CDR1 is MGHRA and CDR2 YSYEKL. The CDR3 covers 11 residues. The CDR3 nucleotides are TGCGCCACACGGGAGGGGGGTGAGCAGTTCTTC. This translates into CATREGGEQFF.

The rearrangement links TRBV27 to TRBJ2-3; D is unresolved. Trimming cost V 8 bases and J 0 bases, with 6 bases left between them. The CDR3 loop spans 12 amino acids. Germline V gene data show CDR1 as MNHEY and CDR2 as SMNVEV (reference sequence). This chain's CDR3 is CASGFSTDTQYF. The CDR3 region has the DNA TGTGCCAGCGGGTTTAGCACAGATACGCAGTATTTT.

V usage is TRBV11-2 and J usage is TRBJ2-7, with D possibly being TRBD2 (7 bases). Germline loops: CDR1 SGHAT, CDR2 FQNNGV. Trimming cost V 7 bases and J 6 bases, with 13 bases left between them. The CDR3 contains 12 residues. The CDR3 reads CASTEGGGEQYV. In DNA form, the CDR3 reads TGTGCCAGCACCGAAGGGGGGGGCGAGCAGTACGTC.

This clone was seen only once. This chain links TRBV10-3 with TRBJ2-5; D uncertain. CDR1 is ENHRY and CDR2 is SYGVKD in the germline V gene. The CDR3 runs 11 residues. The V and J ends lost 6 bases and 5 bases respectively, with 7 bases between them. CDR3 DNA sequence: TGTGCCATCAGGACGGCGGAGACCCAGTACTTC. This gives the protein CAIRTAETQYF.

J is TRBJ2-5 and V is TRBV4-2; no clear D. The ends were cut back, 0 bases at V and 2 bases at J, with 13 bases in the middle. Germline lookup yields CDR1 LGHNA and CDR2 YNFKEQ. This CDR3 contains 16 residues. This CDR3 reads CASSQEASVVQETQYF. The CDR3 DNA is TGTGCCAGCAGCCAAGAGGCTTCGGTAGTTCAAGAGACCCAGTACTTC.

This clone was observed a handful of times. This chain links TRBV2 with TRBJ2-1; 14 bases line up with TRBD2. CDR3 length: 17 amino acids. CDR1 and CDR2 from the germline V gene are SNHLY and FYNNEI. With 3 bases clipped from V and 8 bases from J, the junction kept 9 bases outside the gene matches. Here the CDR3 reads CASSEGKGLAGADEQFF. The CDR3, as DNA: TGTGCCAGCAGTGAGGGGAAGGGACTAGCGGGAGCAGATGAGCAGTTCTTC.

The chain combines TRBV28 with TRBJ2-1; D is unresolved. V gave up 6 bases and J gave up 5 bases, with 14 bases separating them. The CDR3 is 14 residues long. CDR1 MDHEN and CDR2 SYDVKM come from the germline V gene. CDR3 bases: TGTGCCAGCAGGCCGCCCCTAGGTAACAATGAGCAGTTCTTC. Amino acid sequence: CASRPPLGNNEQFF.

The chain has TRBV4-3 and TRBJ2-1; D ambiguous. Trimming shortened V by 5 bases and J by 0 bases, and 11 bases separated the two germline ends. Germline assignment: CDR1 LGHNA and CDR2 YSLEER. The CDR3 is 15 residues long. CDR3 DNA sequence: TGCGCCAGCAGCGTAAGCGACTTCTCCTACAATGAGCAGTTCTTC. Encoded protein: CASSVSDFSYNEQFF.

The rearrangement joins TRBV27 to TRBJ2-3; possibly TRBD2 for D (5 bases). Germline V gives CDR1 MNHEY, CDR2 SMNVEV (reference sequence). V lost 0 bases and J lost 6, with 16 bases in between. CDR3 length: 16 residues. CDR3 residues: CASSLSGGYAVDTQYF. CDR3 in DNA: TGTGCCAGCAGTTTATCTGGCGGGTACGCTGTGGATACGCAGTATTTT.

CDR3 DNA sequence: TGTGCCAGCAGCGCCTGGGACAGGCTAATAGAGACCCAGTACTTC. It codes for CASSAWDRLIETQYF. This chain connects TRBV5-4 to TRBJ2-5; 8 bases map to TRBD1. V lost 4 bases to trimming and J lost 4 bases; unmatched junction nucleotides: 9. The CDR3 is 15 amino acids. The V gene's germline CDR1 is SGHNT and CDR2 YYREEE (reference sequence).

The chain uses TRBV7-2 and TRBJ1-6; D is ambiguous. This CDR3 is built from 15 residues. Trimming stripped 2 bases from V and 4 bases from J, with 9 bases between. Germline V gives CDR1 SGHTA, CDR2 FQGNSA. CDR3 in amino acids: CASSLTYGYNSPLHF. The CDR3, as DNA: TGTGCCAGCAGCTTAACGTACGGTTATAATTCACCCCTCCACTTT. Together with reference TRBV7-2 and TRBJ1-6, the CDR3 gives the full variable domain: GAGVSQSPSNKVTEKGKDVELRCDPISGHTALYWYRQSLGQGLEFLIYFQGNSAPDKSGLPSDRFSAERTGGSVSTLTIQRTQQEDSAVYLCASSLTYGYNSPLHFGNGTRLTVT.

The rearrangement uses TRBV6-5 and TRBJ2-3; no reliable D call. The ends were cut back, 5 bases at V and 6 bases at J, with 9 bases in the middle. This CDR3 has 12 residues. Looked up from germline, CDR1 is MNHEY and CDR2 is SVGAGI. The CDR3 DNA follows: TGTGCCAGCAGTCACGAATCCGATACGCAGTATTTT. It translates to CASSHESDTQYF.